This entry lists 15 T cell receptor beta chains sequenced from one sample in a study of CD8+CD57+ T cells in acquired aplastic anemia (dated by TCRdb to 2017 to 2018). Reads for this sample came from an Illumina HiSeq 2000. Genomic DNA was used as template for profiling of TCR beta VDJ combinations and CDR3 sequences. The public reads were run again by TCRdb, first through fastp at Q25 and then through MiXCR, and only productive beta chains were kept. Identical CDR3 proteins give one entry, which carries the most common genes and DNA. Here the sample has around 170,000 distinct CDR3 sequences; about 60% occur a single time. The ten largest clones capture roughly 42% of the sample. The sample was sorted CD4+, CD8+, or CD8+CD57+ T cells (not recorded which) from PBMCs. These receptor sequences come from a human donor in good health.

This clonotype has a count of ten or more. This sequence joins TRBV5-8 and TRBJ2-7, with TRBD2 matching 7 bases. CDR1 and CDR2 (germline): SGHTS, YDEGEE. V shed 2 bases, J shed 6 bases, and the junction held 8 bases outside the gene matches. CDR3 length: 14 amino acids. The CDR3 DNA reads TGTGCCAGCAGCTTCGCCAGCGGGGATGTCGAGCAGTACTTC. Amino acids: CASSFASGDVEQYF.

This clonotype was counted a few times. The V and J genes are TRBV7-9 and TRBJ1-6; D not resolved. V was pared by 1 base and J by 13 bases, with 8 bases between. The CDR3 sequence is 12 residues long. Per germline, CDR1 SEHNR and CDR2 FQNEAQ (reference sequence). CDR3 nucleotides: TGTGCCAGCAGCTTAGGACTTCAGCCCCTCCACTTT. Translated: CASSLGLQPLHF.

In DNA form, the CDR3 reads TGTGCCACCAGTGAAACGGGAGGTGGCAATGAGCAGTTCTTC. It yields the protein CATSETGGGNEQFF. This sequence joins TRBV24-1 and TRBJ2-1; the match to TRBD2 covers 7 bases. The CDR3 has 14 residues. V dropped 4 bases and J dropped 6; count of bases not matched to a gene: 5. Per germline, CDR1 KGHDR and CDR2 SFDVKD.

The chain links TRBV3-1 to TRBJ2-1, with a tentative D call TRBD2 (5 bases). The CDR3 has 16 amino acids. The germline V gene has CDR1 LGHDT and CDR2 YNNKEL (reference sequence). Trimming took 4 bases from V and 4 from J, leaving 17 bases between them. CDR3 in DNA: TGTGCCAGCAGCCCCGGACTCGGCCCGGGATACAATGAGCAGTTCTTC. This gives the protein CASSPGLGPGYNEQFF.

This sequence joins TRBV2 and TRBJ2-7, with D perhaps matching TRBD2 (5 bases). Looked up from germline, CDR1 is SNHLY and CDR2 is FYNNEI. V was clipped by 0 bases and J by 12 bases, with 21 bases between them. The CDR3 loop spans 15 amino acids. CDR3 bases: TGTGCCAGCAGTGAAGCGCTTCGAGCGGCCGGCGAACGGTACTTC. Its translation: CASSEALRAAGERYF.

This clonotype was observed a few times. One junction end disagrees with the germline gene, perhaps due to a read error. The chain couples TRBV12-3 or TRBV12-4 to TRBJ1-5; D gene uncertain. CDR3 size: 15 residues. For the CDR3, the DNA is TGTGCCAGCAGTTCCGCCCCGGACCTCAATCAGCTCCAGCATTTT. This codes for CASSSAPDLNQLQHF.

This chain links TRBV29-1 with TRBJ1-1; D uncertain. The CDR3 length is 13 residues. V was pared by 7 bases and J by 1 base, with 13 bases between. Germline-derived CDR1 and CDR2 are SQVTM and ANQGSEA. The CDR3 DNA reads as TGCAGCGGTCTATTGACCTCGAACACTGAAGCTTTCTTT. It is translated as CSGLLTSNTEAFF.

The chain carries TRBV10-1 and TRBJ2-7; D may match TRBD1 or TRBD2 (5 bases each). Deletions cut 2 bases from V and 2 bases from J, with 13 bases between. Germline CDR1 reads WNHNN; CDR2 reads SYGVQD (reference sequence). This CDR3 is built from 15 residues. The CDR3 nucleotides are TGCGCCAGCAGTGAGATAGGGGACGGACCCTACGAGCAGTACTTC. Translation gives CASSEIGDGPYEQYF.

This clonotype was picked up a small number of times. This rearrangement joins TRBV19 to TRBJ1-3, with D uncertain. CDR3 length: 14 amino acids. CDR1 and CDR2 from the germline V gene are LNHDA and SQIVND (reference sequence). Trimming took off 7 bases at V and 3 bases at J, with 13 bases between the two ends. CDR3 sequence: CASKEGSGGNTIYF. Here the CDR3 DNA reads TGTGCCAGTAAGGAAGGATCGGGTGGAAACACCATATATTTT. Full variable domain (rest looked up from reference TRBV19 and TRBJ1-3): DGGITQSPKYLFRKEGQNVTLSCEQNLNHDAMYWYRQDPGQGLRLIYYSQIVNDFQKGDIAEGYSVSREKKESFPLTVTSAQKNPTAFYLCASKEGSGGNTIYFGEGSWLTVV.

This clonotype was observed a handful of times. The chain carries TRBV24-1 and TRBJ2-1; 8 bases are shared with TRBD2. Germline CDR1 reads KGHDR; CDR2 reads SFDVKD. This CDR3 contains 13 residues. V was pared by 6 bases and J by 8 bases, with 5 bases of the junction left unmatched. The CDR3 region has the DNA TGTGCCACCAGTAGCGGGAGTTATGATGAGCAGTTCTTC. Translating gives CATSSGSYDEQFF.

This clonotype appeared many times. CDR3 DNA sequence: TGTGCCAGCAGCTTGGCAGGGACAGTCGAAAAACTGTTTTTT. Encoded protein: CASSLAGTVEKLFF. The chain uses TRBV5-6 and TRBJ1-4; TRBD1 aligns across 7 bases. This CDR3 comprises 14 residues. The germline V gene has CDR1 SGHDT and CDR2 YYEEEE. V lost 0 bases to trimming and J lost 8 bases; unmatched junction nucleotides: 4.

This clonotype was recorded once. One end of the junction fails to match germline, which may point to a read error. The gene calls are TRBV5-5 and TRBJ2-5, with 7 bases that match TRBD2. Germline V CDR1 and CDR2: SGHKS, YYEKEE (reference sequence). This CDR3 comprises 14 residues. The CDR3 region is CASSFRLAQETQYF. Here the CDR3 DNA reads TGCGCCAGCAGCTTTCGACTAGCCCAAGAGACCCAGTACTTC.

The CDR3 DNA sequence: TGTGCCACCAGCAGCTTGTCGGTAGGACAGGGGGTCCATGAGCAGTTCTTC. This encodes CATSSLSVGQGVHEQFF. This rearrangement joins TRBV15 to TRBJ2-1; 10 nucleotides align to TRBD1. Germline V gene sequence: CDR1 LNHNV, CDR2 YYDKDF (reference sequence). With 3 bases clipped from V and 8 bases from J, the junction kept 13 bases outside the gene matches. CDR3 length equals 17 residues. The full variable domain, in which reference TRBV15 and TRBJ2-1 provide the parts outside the CDR3, is DAMVIQNPRYQVTQFGKPVTLSCSQTLNHNVMYWYQQKSSQAPKLLFHYYDKDFNNEADTPDNFQSRRPNTSFCFLDIRSPGLGDTAMYLCATSSLSVGQGVHEQFFGPGTRLTVL.

The chain combines TRBV7-8 with TRBJ2-7; D assignment may be TRBD1 or TRBD2 (5 bases each). Trimming removed 3 bases at V and 6 bases at J, with 9 bases between. In germline, CDR1 is SGHVS, CDR2 FQNEAQ. The length of the CDR3 is 12 residues. In nucleotides, the CDR3 is TGTGCCAGCAGCTTGGGGGTTGGCGAGCAGTACTTC. This gives the protein CASSLGVGEQYF.

The V gene is TRBV12-3 or TRBV12-4, the J gene TRBJ2-3; TRBD2 matches at 10 bases. The CDR3 contains 14 residues. The trim removed 5 bases at V and 5 bases at J, leaving 4 bases unmatched. The CDR3 DNA follows: TGTGCCAGCAGTCCAGCGGGAGGGGGAGATACGCAGTATTTT. This translates into CASSPAGGGDTQYF.